This T cell receptor beta chain was observed in a study of T-cell memory formation after mild COVID-19. Turning to the study itself: TCR clusters were largely donor specific.

Using constant-segment primers, 5'RACE produced TCR alpha and TCR beta cDNA libraries carrying sample barcodes and UMIs. TCRdb analysed the 5' RACE reads with MiXCR anew, one entry per CDR3 protein. Of roughly 480,000 distinct CDR3 sequences listed, 20% to 25% are singletons. General study findings and limits: Cross-reactive memory seemingly joined, as some responding clones were found in pre-infection memory. The CD4+ clones that contracted clustered mainly within CM and EM, and the CD8+ clones concentrated in EMRA.

Trimming cost V 5 bases and J 0 bases, with 13 bases left between them. CDR1 is SQVTM and CDR2 is ANQGSEA in the germline V gene. The CDR3 runs to 14 residues. Comment on this clonotype: Its specificity is unknown.

This chain connects TRBV29-1 to TRBJ2-5; D tentatively fits TRBD1 or TRBD2 (5 bases each). Sequences were obtained from PBMCs or a T cell subset sorted from them (not recorded which). The clonotype originates from an adult woman who had mild COVID-19 (a few samples of this study predate the infection). Cell type and time point are not known. CDR3 in amino acids: CSVRGAADQETQYF. The CDR3 bases are TGCAGCGTTCGAGGGGCGGCGGACCAAGAGACCCAGTACTTC.